These 26 T cell receptor beta chains were all obtained from the same sample, sequenced in a study of control samples from healthy donors and cancer patients. Data came from immunoSEQ multiplex PCR; TCRdb stores just in-frame clones and leaves some out. In the table there are over 40,000 clones, more than 70% of which are singletons. The sample taken for sequencing was PBMCs. Receptor source: a man in his fifties or sixties with head and neck cancer.

This rearrangement joins TRBV7-3 to TRBJ2-3; 9 bases agree with TRBD2. The CDR3 extends over 14 amino acids. V shed 5 bases and J 5 bases; nucleotides not matched to a gene: 5. Per the germline V gene, CDR1 is SGHTA and CDR2 is FQGTGA. CDR3 sequence: CASSPGLAGDTQYF. CDR3 coding DNA: TGTGCCAGCAGCCCGGGACTAGCAGGAGATACGCAGTATTTT.

The chain combines TRBV19 with TRBJ1-2; tentative D call: TRBD1 (5 bases). With 4 bases removed from V and 2 bases from J, the gap between germline ends came to 11 bases. The CDR3 loop spans 14 amino acids. CDR1 and CDR2 (germline): LNHDA, SQIVND (reference sequence). The CDR3 is CASSSRRGNYGYTF. Here the CDR3 DNA reads TGTGCCAGTAGTAGCAGGAGGGGAAACTATGGCTACACCTTC.

The rearrangement links TRBV27 to TRBJ2-7; TRBD1 agrees at 7 bases. The CDR3 covers 15 residues. Trimming removed 4 bases from V and 1 base from J; junction bases left unmatched: 7. Per germline, CDR1 MNHEY and CDR2 SMNVEV (reference sequence). CDR3 DNA: TGTGCCAGCAGTTACTACCGGGACAGATCCTACGAGCAGTACTTC. Protein sequence: CASSYYRDRSYEQYF.

The gene calls are TRBV19 and TRBJ2-7, with 7 bases matching TRBD2. From germline, CDR1 is LNHDA and CDR2 SQIVND (reference sequence). The CDR3 covers 13 residues. Unmatched junction bases numbered 7, after V lost 6 bases and J lost 5 bases. The DNA for the CDR3 is TGTGCCAGTAGCCGGGGAGGGTCCAACGAGCAGTACTTC. It codes for CASSRGGSNEQYF.

The rearrangement joins TRBV3-1 (or the pseudogene TRBV3-2) to TRBJ1-6; weak D call: TRBD1 (6 bases). The V end lost 5 bases, the J end lost 8 bases, and 13 bases lay between the germline ends. This CDR3 has 14 amino acids. The germline CDR1 and CDR2 sequences are LGHDT and YNNKEL (reference sequence). This CDR3 reads CASSARTADSPLHF. DNA of the CDR3: TGTGCCAGCAGCGCCCGGACAGCAGATTCACCCCTCCACTTT.

The rearrangement links TRBV29-1 to TRBJ2-2, with D hard to call. Trimming left V 3 bases short and J 4 bases short, with 9 bases between. The germline V gene has CDR1 SQVTM and CDR2 ANQGSEA. The CDR3 contains 13 residues. The CDR3 region has the DNA TGCAGCGTTGAGGGCAGAGCCACCGGGGAGCTGTTTTTT. Amino acids: CSVEGRATGELFF.

This chain joins TRBV30 and TRBJ2-7; D is undetermined. The CDR3 is made up of 13 amino acids. CDR1 and CDR2 from the germline V gene are GTSNPN and SVGIG (reference sequence). Deletions cut 5 bases from V and 6 bases from J, with 17 bases between. In DNA, the CDR3 is TGTGCCTGGGACGAGGATATGAATGGCGAGCAGTACTTC. Translating gives CAWDEDMNGEQYF.

This chain uses TRBV10-3 with TRBJ2-2, with TRBD1 as a possible D gene (5 bases). Trimming removed 2 bases at V and 7 bases at J, with 17 bases between. The germline V gene encodes CDR1 ENHRY and CDR2 SYGVKD. The CDR3 is 16 residues long. This chain's CDR3 is CAISEGARKSGGELFF. CDR3 in DNA: TGTGCCATCAGTGAGGGGGCTCGTAAGAGTGGCGGGGAGCTGTTTTTT.

The chain recombines TRBV9 with TRBJ2-5, with 14 bases aligning to TRBD2. The V segment lost 0 bases and the J segment 1 base; nucleotides outside the gene matches: 5. Per the germline V gene, CDR1 is SGDLS and CDR2 is YYNGEE. This CDR3 has 18 residues. CDR3 residues: CASSVGPGTSGSQETQYF. CDR3 in DNA: TGTGCCAGCAGCGTAGGTCCTGGGACTAGCGGGAGCCAAGAGACCCAGTACTTC.

This chain uses TRBV28 with TRBJ1-2; D possibly corresponds to TRBD1 (6 bases). Germline V gives CDR1 MDHEN, CDR2 SYDVKM. V lost 5 bases to trimming and J lost 8 bases, with 15 bases between them. The CDR3 is 13 amino acids. In DNA, the CDR3 is TGTGCCAGCAGTCTCCGTGGGGGGCGAGGCTACACCTTC. Protein sequence: CASSLRGGRGYTF.

V usage is TRBV7-3 and J usage is TRBJ2-1; D tentatively fits TRBD1 or TRBD2 (5 bases each). V dropped 4 bases and J dropped 5 bases, with 15 bases sitting between them. This CDR3 is built from 15 residues. Germline assignment: CDR1 SGHTA and CDR2 FQGTGA. The CDR3 is CASSSTGRTNNEQFF. Here the CDR3 DNA reads TGTGCCAGCAGCTCCACGGGACGAACCAACAATGAGCAGTTCTTC.

The sample holds one count of this clone. This chain links TRBV5-1 with TRBJ2-3; 14 positions match TRBD2. The ends lost 4 bases at V and 7 bases at J; junction bases unmatched: 14. CDR3 length: 18 amino acids. Germline CDR1 and CDR2: SGHRS and YFSETQ. The CDR3 loop is CASSTATTSGRDWNTQYF. CDR3 in DNA: TGCGCCAGCAGCACAGCAACGACTAGCGGGAGGGATTGGAATACGCAGTATTTT.

This chain uses TRBV7-9 with TRBJ1-2; no clear D gene. Deletions cut 3 bases from V and 5 bases from J, with 10 bases between. CDR1 and CDR2 (germline): SEHNR, FQNEAQ (reference sequence). The CDR3 loop spans 13 amino acids. The CDR3 DNA sequence: TGTGCCAGCAGCTTCCTCGGAGCATATGGCTACACCTTC. Translated: CASSFLGAYGYTF.

V and J are TRBV6-4 and TRBJ1-1; 8 bases align to TRBD1. V lost 5 bases, J lost 2 bases, and 4 bases stayed unmatched. The CDR3 spans 14 residues. The germline V gene encodes CDR1 MRHNA and CDR2 SNTAGT. In DNA form, the CDR3 reads TGTGCCAGCAGTACCGACAGGGGAAACACTGAAGCTTTCTTT. This gives the protein CASSTDRGNTEAFF.

This chain uses TRBV15 with TRBJ2-5; D not resolved. Germline CDR1 and CDR2: LNHNV and YYDKDF (reference sequence). CDR3 size: 15 residues. With 1 base removed from V and 1 base from J, the gap between germline ends came to 10 bases. CDR3 in DNA: TGTGCCACCAGCAGAGCTGGCAGCGCCCAAGAGACCCAGTACTTC. Translated: CATSRAGSAQETQYF.

The chain joins TRBV24-1 to TRBJ2-7; 7 nucleotides agree with TRBD2. The CDR3 is made up of 10 amino acids. Germline-derived CDR1 and CDR2 are KGHDR and SFDVKD. Trimming at V came to 10 bases and at J to 12 bases, leaving 8 bases not matched to a gene. This chain's CDR3 is CATGGPLRYF. The CDR3 nucleotides read TGTGCCACGGGAGGGCCCCTCCGGTACTTC.

This chain connects TRBV14 to TRBJ1-4, with D possibly being TRBD1 (5 bases). Germline-derived CDR1 and CDR2 are SGHDN and FVKESK. The CDR3 has 15 residues. Deletions cut 2 bases from V and 5 bases from J, with 12 bases between. Here the CDR3 DNA reads TGTGCCAGCAGCCAACGCCAGGGCCTGAATGAAAAACTGTTTTTT. Translated: CASSQRQGLNEKLFF.

The chain has TRBV6-2 or TRBV6-3 and TRBJ2-1; 11 bases are a match to TRBD2. Germline assignment: CDR1 MNHEY and CDR2 SVGEGT. The V segment lost 6 bases and the J segment 6 bases; nucleotides outside the gene matches: 10. This CDR3 has 16 residues. The CDR3 region is CASSKHSGGAFNEQFF. CDR3 nucleotide sequence: TGTGCCAGCAGCAAACATAGCGGGGGGGCGTTCAATGAGCAGTTCTTC.

The CDR3, as DNA: TGTGCCAGCAGCCACTCGGAGGACCAGCCCCAGCATTTT. Amino acid sequence: CASSHSEDQPQHF. This chain connects TRBV7-9 to TRBJ1-5; no clear D. Germline V gene sequence: CDR1 SEHNR, CDR2 FQNEAQ (reference sequence). CDR3 length: 13 amino acids. The V and J ends lost 5 bases and 7 bases respectively, with 12 bases between them.

The DNA for the CDR3 is TGCAGTGCACTCCCGGAGGATACGCAGTATTTT. It translates to CSALPEDTQYF. The chain carries TRBV20-1 and TRBJ2-3; D is undetermined. The germline V and J ends were trimmed by 6 bases and 6 bases, with 10 bases remaining between them. The germline CDR1 and CDR2 sequences are DFQATT and SNEGSKA (reference sequence). The CDR3 is 11 residues long.

The V call is TRBV4-2, the J call TRBJ2-3, with D uncertain. V lost 1 base and J 4 bases, leaving 0 bases between the germline ends. Looked up from germline, CDR1 is LGHNA and CDR2 is YNFKEQ. The CDR3 covers 11 residues. CDR3 protein: CASSQADTQYF. For the CDR3, the DNA is TGTGCCAGCAGCCAAGCAGATACGCAGTATTTT.

V usage is TRBV2 and J usage is TRBJ2-7; TRBD1 agrees at 10 bases. Unmatched junction bases numbered 11, after V lost 2 bases and J lost 4 bases. Germline CDR1 is SNHLY and CDR2 is FYNNEI. CDR3 length: 17 residues. The CDR3 sequence: CASSEYDRDRGSYEQYF. In DNA form, the CDR3 reads TGTGCCAGCAGTGAATACGACCGGGACAGGGGATCTTACGAGCAGTACTTC.

In nucleotides, the CDR3 is TGCGCCAGCAAACCGGGACAGGGGGCCGGGGAGCTGTTTTTT. It codes for CASKPGQGAGELFF. The rearrangement links TRBV10-1 to TRBJ2-2; 11 positions match TRBD1. Looked up from germline, CDR1 is WNHNN and CDR2 is SYGVQD (reference sequence). This CDR3 comprises 14 residues. After removal of 7 bases from V and 6 bases from J, the junction contained 4 bases not matched to a gene.

This chain joins TRBV11-3 and TRBJ1-5; D might be TRBD1 (5 bases). The germline CDR1 and CDR2 sequences are SGHNT and YENEEA. The CDR3 loop spans 14 amino acids. Trimming cost V 5 bases and J 6 bases, with 14 bases left between them. CDR3 DNA sequence: TGTGCCAGCAGCCCCTCTGTGGGGGGTCAGCCCCAGCATTTT. This codes for CASSPSVGGQPQHF. Full variable domain (outside the CDR3, taken from reference TRBV11-3 and TRBJ1-5): EAGVVQSPRYKIIEKKQPVAFWCNPISGHNTLYWYLQNLGQGPELLIRYENEEAVDDSQLPKDRFSAERLKGVDSTLKIQPAELGDSAVYLCASSPSVGGQPQHFGDGTRLSIL.

V gene TRBV4-1 combines with J gene TRBJ2-4, with TRBD1 matching over 11 bases. The CDR3 has 15 residues. Germline V gene sequence: CDR1 MGHRA, CDR2 YSYEKL. The junction had 7 bases not matched to a gene; V was cut back by 6 bases and J by 6 bases. The CDR3 here is CASSHPGQGGNIQYF. In DNA form, the CDR3 reads TGCGCCAGCAGTCACCCGGGACAGGGGGGAAACATTCAGTACTTC.

The chain couples TRBV30 to TRBJ1-1; possibly TRBD1 for D (6 bases). The CDR3 has 15 amino acids. Germline CDR1 and CDR2: GTSNPN and SVGIG (reference sequence). Deletions cut 4 bases from V and 0 bases from J, with 15 bases between. CDR3 loop: CAWIRDKLLNTEAFF. CDR3 DNA: TGTGCCTGGATCCGGGACAAACTTTTGAACACTGAAGCTTTCTTT.